This TCR beta chain was captured by sequencing in a study of OX40 agonist ivuxolimab in advanced cancers. The wider study: It was ivuxolimab, an agonistic anti-OX40 (CD134) antibody, that patients were treated with. The group had a mean age of 60 years, ranged from roughly 20 to 80, and was around 86% male.

This CDR3 contains 14 residues. Trimming left V 6 bases short and J 0 bases short, with 9 bases between. CDR1 and CDR2 (germline): MNHEY, SMNVEV (reference sequence). Findings and limits, study-wide: CD4+ and CD8+ blood T cells expanded clonally by week 6 at 0.1 to 3.0 mg/kg.

Clones were sequenced by immunoSEQ multiplex PCR, and TCRdb holds only the in-frame ones, with some missing. The data hold tens of thousands of clones, with approximately 81% observed a single time. Worth noting for this clone: What it binds is not known.

This chain connects TRBV27 to TRBJ1-5; no reliable D call. The clonotype comes from an adult with an advanced solid tumor such as melanoma, head and neck, liver or kidney cancer. The source material was CD4+ or CD8+ T cells sorted from blood, sampled in a trial of the OX40 agonist ivuxolimab. Here the CDR3 DNA reads TGTGCCAGCAGGAAGGCAGATAGCAATCAGCCCCAGCATTTT. Protein product: CASRKADSNQPQHF.